This TCR beta chain appears in the sequencing data of a study of PD-1 blockade in classical Hodgkin lymphoma. Study conclusions and caveats: Significantly greater TCR diversity emerged by C4D1 in CD4+ cells but not CD8+ cells.

Repertoires were generated with immunoSEQ multiplex PCR, while TCRdb's copy carries only in-frame clones and drops some. The sample consists of approximately 160,000 clones, about four fifths of them appearing once. There was relapse after autologous stem cell transplantation in every patient, and there was variation in brentuximab vedotin exposure. This clone was picked up one time. Its specificity is unknown. V was clipped by 6 bases and J by 4 bases, with 21 bases between them. The CDR3 has 16 residues. CDR1 KGHSH and CDR2 LQKENI come from the germline V gene. The receptor was isolated from a human donor with classical Hodgkin lymphoma. V gene TRBV18 combines with J gene TRBJ2-5, with D perhaps given as TRBD1 or TRBD2 (5 bases each). Sequenced material: peripheral blood mononuclear cells (PBMCs), taken before the second cycle of nivolumab. For the CDR3, the DNA is TGTGCCAGCTCCCGGGTAGGTCAAGAGAGGGGAGAGACCCAGTACTTC. Translation gives CASSRVGQERGETQYF.